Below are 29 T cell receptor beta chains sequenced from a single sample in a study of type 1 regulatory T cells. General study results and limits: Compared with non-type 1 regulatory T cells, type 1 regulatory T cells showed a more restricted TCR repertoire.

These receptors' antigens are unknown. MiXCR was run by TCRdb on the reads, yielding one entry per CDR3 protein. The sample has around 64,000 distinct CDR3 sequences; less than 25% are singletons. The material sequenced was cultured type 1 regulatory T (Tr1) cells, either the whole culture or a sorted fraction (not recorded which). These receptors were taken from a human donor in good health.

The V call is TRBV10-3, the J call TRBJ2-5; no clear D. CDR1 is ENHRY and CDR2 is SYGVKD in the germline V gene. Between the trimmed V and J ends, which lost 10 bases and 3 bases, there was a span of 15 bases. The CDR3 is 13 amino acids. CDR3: CATPEVPKETQYF. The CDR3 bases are TGTGCCACGCCTGAGGTCCCAAAAGAGACCCAGTACTTC.

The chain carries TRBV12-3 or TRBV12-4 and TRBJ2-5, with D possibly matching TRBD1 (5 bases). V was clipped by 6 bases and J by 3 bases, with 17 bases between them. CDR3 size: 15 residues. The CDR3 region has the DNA TGTGCCAGCAGCCGACCATCGCAGGGAAAAGAGACCCAGTACTTC. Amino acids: CASSRPSQGKETQYF.

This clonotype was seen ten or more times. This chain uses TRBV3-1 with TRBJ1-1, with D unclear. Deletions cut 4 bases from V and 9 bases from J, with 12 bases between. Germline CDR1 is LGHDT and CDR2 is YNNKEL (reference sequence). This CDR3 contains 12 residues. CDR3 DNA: TGTGCCAGCAGCCTTCTACAAGGGCAAGCTTTCTTT. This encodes CASSLLQGQAFF.

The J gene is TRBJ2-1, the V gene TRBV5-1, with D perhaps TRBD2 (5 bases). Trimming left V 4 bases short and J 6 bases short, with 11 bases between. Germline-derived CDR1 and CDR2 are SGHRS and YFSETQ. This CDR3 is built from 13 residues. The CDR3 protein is CASSIASFNEQFF. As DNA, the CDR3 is TGCGCCAGCAGCATAGCGAGTTTCAATGAGCAGTTCTTC.

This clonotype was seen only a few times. DNA of the CDR3: TGCAGTGCTAGACCGAGCTCTGGGGCCAACGTCCTGACTTTC. This sequence encodes CSARPSSGANVLTF. This sequence joins TRBV20-1 and TRBJ2-6; D unresolved. V lost 2 bases and J 0 bases, leaving 5 bases between the germline ends. CDR1 and CDR2 (germline): DFQATT, SNEGSKA (reference sequence). The CDR3 is 14 amino acids.

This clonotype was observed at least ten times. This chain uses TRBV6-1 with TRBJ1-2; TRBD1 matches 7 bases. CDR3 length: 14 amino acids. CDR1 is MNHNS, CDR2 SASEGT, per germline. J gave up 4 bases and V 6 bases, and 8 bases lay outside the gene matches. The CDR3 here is CASRPPGGFYGYTF. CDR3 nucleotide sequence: TGTGCCAGCAGGCCTCCAGGGGGATTCTATGGCTACACCTTC.

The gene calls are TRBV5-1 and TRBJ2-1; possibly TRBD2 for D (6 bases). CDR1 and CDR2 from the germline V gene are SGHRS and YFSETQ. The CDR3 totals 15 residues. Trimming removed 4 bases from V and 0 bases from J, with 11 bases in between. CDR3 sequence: CASSPGEPSYNEQFF. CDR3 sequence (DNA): TGCGCCAGCAGCCCGGGGGAGCCCTCCTACAATGAGCAGTTCTTC.

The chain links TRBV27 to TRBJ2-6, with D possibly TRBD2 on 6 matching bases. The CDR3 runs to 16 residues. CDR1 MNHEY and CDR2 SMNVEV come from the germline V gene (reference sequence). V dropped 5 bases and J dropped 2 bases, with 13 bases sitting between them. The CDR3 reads CASSLSGNPGANVLTF. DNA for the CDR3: TGTGCCAGCAGTCTTAGCGGAAACCCTGGGGCCAACGTCCTGACTTTC. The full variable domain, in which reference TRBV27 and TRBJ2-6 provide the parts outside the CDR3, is EAQVTQNPRYLITVTGKKLTVTCSQNMNHEYMSWYRQDPGLGLRQIYYSMNVEVTDKGDVPEGYKVSRKEKRNFPLILESPSPNQTSLYFCASSLSGNPGANVLTFGAGSRLTVL.

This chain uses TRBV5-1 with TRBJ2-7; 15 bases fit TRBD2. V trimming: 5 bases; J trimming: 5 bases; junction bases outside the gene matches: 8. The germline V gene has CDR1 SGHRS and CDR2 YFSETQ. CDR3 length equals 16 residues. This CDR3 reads CASSFGLAGGVNEQYF. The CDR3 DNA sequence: TGCGCCAGCAGTTTTGGACTAGCGGGAGGGGTGAACGAGCAGTACTTC.

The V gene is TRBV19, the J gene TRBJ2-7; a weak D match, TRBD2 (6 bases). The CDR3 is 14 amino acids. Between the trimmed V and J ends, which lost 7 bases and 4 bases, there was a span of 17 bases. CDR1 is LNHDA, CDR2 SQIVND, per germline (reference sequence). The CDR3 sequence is CASTLQFGSYEQYF. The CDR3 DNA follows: TGTGCCAGTACCCTCCAGTTCGGGAGTTACGAGCAGTACTTC.

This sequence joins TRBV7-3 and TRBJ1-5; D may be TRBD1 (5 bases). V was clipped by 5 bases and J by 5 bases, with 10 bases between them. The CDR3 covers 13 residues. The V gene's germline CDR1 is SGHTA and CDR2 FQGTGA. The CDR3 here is CASSRDPHQPQHF. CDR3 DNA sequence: TGTGCCAGCAGCCGGGACCCTCATCAGCCCCAGCATTTT.

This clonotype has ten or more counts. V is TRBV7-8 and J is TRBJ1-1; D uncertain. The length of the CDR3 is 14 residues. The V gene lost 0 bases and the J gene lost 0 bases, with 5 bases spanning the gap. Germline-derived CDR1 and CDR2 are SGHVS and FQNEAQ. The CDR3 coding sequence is TGTGCCAGCAGCTTAGCAGGGATGAACACTGAAGCTTTCTTT. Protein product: CASSLAGMNTEAFF.

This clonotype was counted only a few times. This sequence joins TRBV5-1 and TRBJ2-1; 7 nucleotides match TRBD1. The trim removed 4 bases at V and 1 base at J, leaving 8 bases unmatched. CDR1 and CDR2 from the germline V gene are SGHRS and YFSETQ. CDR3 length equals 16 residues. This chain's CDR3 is CASSTSTGFSYNEQFF. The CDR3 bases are TGCGCCAGCAGCACCTCGACAGGGTTTTCCTACAATGAGCAGTTCTTC.

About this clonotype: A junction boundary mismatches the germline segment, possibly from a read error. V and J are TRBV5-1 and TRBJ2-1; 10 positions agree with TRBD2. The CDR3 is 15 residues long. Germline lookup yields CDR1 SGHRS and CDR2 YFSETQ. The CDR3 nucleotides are TGCTCCAGCATCCTGGGACTAGCGCCCGGAGAGACCCAGTTCTTC. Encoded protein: CSSILGLAPGETQFF.

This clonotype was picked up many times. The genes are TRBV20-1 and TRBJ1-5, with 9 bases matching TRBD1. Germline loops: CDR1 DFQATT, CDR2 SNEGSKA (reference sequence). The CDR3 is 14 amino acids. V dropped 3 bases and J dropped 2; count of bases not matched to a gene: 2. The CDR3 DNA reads TGCAGTGCTAGGCGGGACAGGGGCAATCAGCCCCAGCATTTT. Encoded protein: CSARRDRGNQPQHF.

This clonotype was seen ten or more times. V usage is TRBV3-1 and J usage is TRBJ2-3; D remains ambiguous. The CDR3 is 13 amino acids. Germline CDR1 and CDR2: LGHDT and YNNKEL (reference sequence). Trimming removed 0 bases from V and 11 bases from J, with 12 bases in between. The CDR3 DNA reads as TGTGCCAGCAGCCAAGAGACCCGACGTTTGCAGTATTTT. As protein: CASSQETRRLQYF.

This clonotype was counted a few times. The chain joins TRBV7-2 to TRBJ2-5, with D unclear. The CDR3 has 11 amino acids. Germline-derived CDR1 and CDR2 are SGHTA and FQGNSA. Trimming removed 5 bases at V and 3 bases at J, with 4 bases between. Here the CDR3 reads CASSIKETQYF. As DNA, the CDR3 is TGTGCCAGCAGCATAAAAGAGACCCAGTACTTC.

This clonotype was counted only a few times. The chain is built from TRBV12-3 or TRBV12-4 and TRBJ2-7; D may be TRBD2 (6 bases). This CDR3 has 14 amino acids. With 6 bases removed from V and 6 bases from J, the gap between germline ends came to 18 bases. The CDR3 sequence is CASRSAGNGGEQYF. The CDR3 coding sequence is TGTGCCAGCAGATCGGCGGGGAACGGTGGCGAGCAGTACTTC.

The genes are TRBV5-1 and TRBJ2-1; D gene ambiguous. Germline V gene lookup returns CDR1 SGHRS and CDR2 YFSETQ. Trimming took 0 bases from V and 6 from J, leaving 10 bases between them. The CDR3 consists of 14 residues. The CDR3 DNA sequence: TGCGCCAGCAGCTTGGGAACCCCACCCAATGAGCAGTTCTTC. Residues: CASSLGTPPNEQFF. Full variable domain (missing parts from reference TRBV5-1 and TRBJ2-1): KAGVTQTPRYLIKTRGQQVTLSCSPISGHRSVSWYQQTPGQGLQFLFEYFSETQRNKGNFPGRFSGRQFSNSRSEMNVSTLELGDSALYLCASSLGTPPNEQFFGPGTRLTVL.

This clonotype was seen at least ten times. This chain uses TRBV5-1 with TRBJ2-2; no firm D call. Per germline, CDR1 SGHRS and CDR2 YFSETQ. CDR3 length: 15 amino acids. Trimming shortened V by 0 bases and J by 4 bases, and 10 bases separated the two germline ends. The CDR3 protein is CASSLGQTSTGELFF. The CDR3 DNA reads TGCGCCAGCAGCTTGGGGCAGACTTCCACCGGGGAGCTGTTTTTT.

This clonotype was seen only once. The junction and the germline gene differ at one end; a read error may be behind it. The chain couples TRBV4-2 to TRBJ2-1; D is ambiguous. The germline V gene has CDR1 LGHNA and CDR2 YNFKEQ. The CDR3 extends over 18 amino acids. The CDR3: CASSHSPNLPSSYNEQFF. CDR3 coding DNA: TGTGCCAGTAGCCACTCCCCGAACCTGCCGAGCTCCTACAATGAGCAGTTCTTC.

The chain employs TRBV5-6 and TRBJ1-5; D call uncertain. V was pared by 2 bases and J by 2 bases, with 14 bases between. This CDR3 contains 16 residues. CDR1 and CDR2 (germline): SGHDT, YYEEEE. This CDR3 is CASSFVGSGGNQPQHF. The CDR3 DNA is TGTGCCAGCAGCTTTGTTGGAAGTGGGGGCAATCAGCCCCAGCATTTT.

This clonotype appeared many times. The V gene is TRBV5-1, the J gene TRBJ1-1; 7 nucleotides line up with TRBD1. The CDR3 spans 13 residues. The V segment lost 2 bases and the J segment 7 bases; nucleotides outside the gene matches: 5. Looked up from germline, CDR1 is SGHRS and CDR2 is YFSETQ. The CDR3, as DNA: TGCGCCAGCAGCTTACAGGGGCGCGGTGAAGCTTTCTTT. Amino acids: CASSLQGRGEAFF.

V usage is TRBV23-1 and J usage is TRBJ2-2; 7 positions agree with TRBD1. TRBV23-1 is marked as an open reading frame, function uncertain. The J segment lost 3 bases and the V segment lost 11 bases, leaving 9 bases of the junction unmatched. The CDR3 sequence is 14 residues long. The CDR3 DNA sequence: TGCGCCGCACAGGGGAGAGTCTACACCGGGGAGCTGTTTTTT. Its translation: CAAQGRVYTGELFF.

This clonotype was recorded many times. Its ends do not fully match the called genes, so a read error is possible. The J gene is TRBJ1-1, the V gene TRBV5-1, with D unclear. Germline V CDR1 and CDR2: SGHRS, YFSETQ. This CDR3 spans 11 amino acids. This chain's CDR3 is CASSFGQLPVF. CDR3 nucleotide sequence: TGCGCCAGCAGCTTTGGGCAGCTACCTGTCTTT.

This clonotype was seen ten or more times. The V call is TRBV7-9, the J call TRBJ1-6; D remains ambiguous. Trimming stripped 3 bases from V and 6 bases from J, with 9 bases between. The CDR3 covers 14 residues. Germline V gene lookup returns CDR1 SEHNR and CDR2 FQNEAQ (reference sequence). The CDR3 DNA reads TGTGCCAGCAGCTTTGGTGGGTTTAATTCACCCCTCCACTTT. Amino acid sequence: CASSFGGFNSPLHF.

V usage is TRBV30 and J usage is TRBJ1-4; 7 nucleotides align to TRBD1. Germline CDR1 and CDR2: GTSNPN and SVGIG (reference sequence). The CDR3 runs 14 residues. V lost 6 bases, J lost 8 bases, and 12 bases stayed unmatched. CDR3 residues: CACDGGTVKEKLFF. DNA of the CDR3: TGTGCCTGCGATGGAGGGACAGTGAAAGAAAAACTGTTTTTT.

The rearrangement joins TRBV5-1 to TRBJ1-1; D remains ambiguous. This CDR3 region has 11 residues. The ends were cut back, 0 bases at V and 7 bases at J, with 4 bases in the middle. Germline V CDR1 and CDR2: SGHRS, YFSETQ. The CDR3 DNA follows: TGCGCCAGCAGCTTGGACAGTGAAGCTTTCTTT. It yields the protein CASSLDSEAFF.

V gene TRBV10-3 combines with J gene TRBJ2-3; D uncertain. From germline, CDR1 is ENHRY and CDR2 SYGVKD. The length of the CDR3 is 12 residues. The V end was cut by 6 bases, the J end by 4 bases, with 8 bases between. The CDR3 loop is CAISDAADTQYF. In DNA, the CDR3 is TGTGCCATCAGCGACGCCGCAGATACGCAGTATTTT.